This is a list of T cell receptor beta chains from one sample in a study of vaccination and CD4 T cells after COVID-19. Their target antigens are unknown. TCRdb redid the calling of the PCR reads with MiXCR, one entry per CDR3 protein. The profile shows about 20,000 distinct CDR3 sequences, around 50% of them singletons. The source material was CD4+ T cells from blood, cultured in vitro. These receptors came from a human donor who had recovered from COVID-19. CDR3s include the opening cysteine and the closing phenylalanine or tryptophan. The D gene is left open where the match is weak. For some rows the clone size is stated as once, few or many, or as a class when expanded; others skip it.

>-|TRBV19|TRBJ2-7|few
TGTGCCAGCTCGGACAGATCCTACGAGCAGTACTTC
CASSDRSYEQYF
>-|TRBV27|TRBJ1-5|few
TGTGCCAGCAGTATCACAGGGTACAATCAGCCCCAGCATTTT
CASSITGYNQPQHF
>TRBD2|TRBV28|TRBJ2-1|-
TGTGCCAGCAGTTTAGGCGGGGGGTCGGGTAGTGAGCAGTTCTTC
CASSLGGGSGSEQFF
>-|TRBV20-1|TRBJ1-5|-
TGCAGTGCTAGAGAGGGCGGGGGACCCAATCAGCCCCAGCATTTT
CSAREGGGPNQPQHF
>TRBD1|TRBV19|TRBJ2-5|-
TGTGCCAGTAGTATTTCAGGACAGGGGGCCCAAGAGACCCAGTACTTC
CASSISGQGAQETQYF
>-|TRBV20-1|TRBJ1-5|few
TGCAGTGCCACTCAGGGCAGCAATCAGCCCCAGCATTTT
CSATQGSNQPQHF
>-|TRBV6-2/TRBV6-3|TRBJ1-1|-
TGTGCCAGCAGTTACTCGGGATCACTGGGGGGAGCTTTCTTT
CASSYSGSLGGAFF
>TRBD1|TRBV7-9|TRBJ1-1|few
TGTGCCAGCAGTCGGGACAGACAGAACACTGAAGCTTTCTTT
CASSRDRQNTEAFF
>-|TRBV20-1|TRBJ1-2|-
TGCAGTGCCCCTCCGCCTGGACAGTCTAACTATGGCTACACCTTC
CSAPPPGQSNYGYTF
>-|TRBV25-1|TRBJ2-5|few
TGTGCCAGCAGTGAACAAGGGGGTAAAGAGACCCAGTACTTC
CASSEQGGKETQYF
>TRBD1|TRBV20-1|TRBJ1-1|-
TGCAGTGCTAGCCCCAAAGGACAGGAGGACACTGAAGCTTTCTTT
CSASPKGQEDTEAFF
>-|TRBV19|TRBJ1-2|-
TGTGCCAGTAGGACTGGGGGCGGGCTGGACTATGGCTACACCTTC
CASRTGGGLDYGYTF
>-|TRBV15|TRBJ1-1|-
TGTGCCACCAGCAGCCTTAAAACAGTGCAAGCTTTCTTT
CATSSLKTVQAFF
>TRBD1|TRBV15|TRBJ1-6|few
TGTGCCACCAGCCCCGACAGGGGCAATTCACCCCTCCACTTT
CATSPDRGNSPLHF
>-|TRBV20-1|TRBJ2-7|once
TGCAGTGCTTACAGGGAGTCCTACGAGCAGTACTTC
CSAYRESYEQYF
>-|TRBV20-1|TRBJ2-1|few
TGCAGTGCTAGAGGAGGCCGAGCTACCTACAATGAGCAGTTCTTC
CSARGGRATYNEQFF
>TRBD1|TRBV11-3|TRBJ1-2|-
TGTGCCAGCAGCCATTCTGGGACAGCTAACTATGGCTACACCTTC
CASSHSGTANYGYTF
>-|TRBV7-2|TRBJ2-5|few
TGTGCCAGCAGCTTACGAGCGGGCGGGTGGACCCAGTACTTC
CASSLRAGGWTQYF
>-|TRBV12-3/TRBV12-4|TRBJ1-2|-
TGTGCCAGCAGTTTAATTGGGGTTTATGGCTACACCTTC
CASSLIGVYGYTF
>TRBD1|TRBV27|TRBJ2-7|-
TGTGCCAGCAGTCAACTCCGGGACAGGGGGAGCCGCGAGCAGTACTTC
CASSQLRDRGSREQYF
>-|TRBV20-1|TRBJ1-2|-
TGCAGTGCTACCGCTACAGCGGCCTATGGCTACACCTTC
CSATATAAYGYTF
>-|TRBV29-1|TRBJ1-2|-
TGCAGCGTTGAGCTTTTGGGAATCGGTGGCTACACCTTC
CSVELLGIGGYTF
>TRBD1|TRBV19|TRBJ2-7|-
TGTGCCAGTAGTCCGGACAGGTCAAGATACGAGCAGTACTTC
CASSPDRSRYEQYF
>TRBD2|TRBV6-4|TRBJ2-1|-
TGTGCCAGCAGTGTGGGGCTAGCGGGAATTGGTGAGCAGTTCTTC
CASSVGLAGIGEQFF
>-|TRBV7-8|TRBJ1-4|once
TGTGCCAGCAGCTCCGCCGGGACTGGGCCCGAAAAACTGTTTTTT
CASSSAGTGPEKLFF
>TRBD1|TRBV12-3/TRBV12-4|TRBJ1-5|-
TGTGCCAGCAGTCGAGATCCGGGACAGGGAGGTCAGCCCCAGCATTTT
CASSRDPGQGGQPQHF
>-|TRBV27|TRBJ1-4|-
TGTGCCAGCAGTTCCCCAGGGGTTGGTGGCGATGAAAAACTGTTTTTT
CASSSPGVGGDEKLFF